The 11 T cell receptor beta chains listed next were all sequenced from one sample in a study of neurological immune-mediated disorders. TCRdb re-derived calls from the 5' RACE reads in MiXCR, one entry per CDR3 protein. The sample yields roughly 41,000 distinct CDR3 sequences, around 1.9% seen once. Sequencing input: PBMCs. These receptors were taken from a middle-aged woman with multiple sclerosis.

This clonotype has ten or more counts. V and J are TRBV5-1 and TRBJ2-7; D uncertain. Trimming removed 3 bases from V and 3 bases from J, with 10 bases in between. The CDR3 is made up of 13 amino acids. The V gene's germline CDR1 is SGHRS and CDR2 YFSETQ. Here the CDR3 reads CASSSFSDYEQYF. Here the CDR3 DNA reads TGCGCCAGCAGCTCTTTCTCCGACTACGAGCAGTACTTC.

Many counts were recorded for this clonotype. The chain couples TRBV20-1 to TRBJ2-1; D call uncertain. The CDR3 sequence is 14 residues long. V shed 5 bases and J shed 1 base, with 12 bases lying between them. Germline lookup yields CDR1 DFQATT and CDR2 SNEGSKA (reference sequence). This chain's CDR3 is CSARRSGSYNEQFF. CDR3 DNA: TGCAGTGCTCGGCGATCTGGGTCCTACAATGAGCAGTTCTTC.

Concerning this clonotype: A much bigger clone sits one base away, suggesting this may be a read error. The chain uses TRBV2 and TRBJ1-2; perhaps TRBD1 as D (6 bases). Trimming took off 6 bases at V and 4 bases at J, with 15 bases between the two ends. This CDR3 is 14 amino acids long. Germline V gives CDR1 SNHLY, CDR2 FYNNEI. The CDR3 nucleotides are TGTGCCAGCAGCCGCCTACAGGGCCTCTATGGCTACACCTTC. It specifies CASSRLQGLYGYTF.

This clonotype was counted at least ten times. This CDR3 is CASSPSRAEETQYF. CDR3 bases: TGTGCCAGCAGCCCCTCTCGGGCGGAAGAGACCCAGTACTTC. The gene calls are TRBV3-1 and TRBJ2-5; D unclear. CDR1 is LGHDT and CDR2 is YNNKEL in the germline V gene (reference sequence). With 4 bases removed from V and 3 bases from J, the gap between germline ends came to 12 bases. The CDR3 runs 14 residues.

This clonotype has at least ten counts. The V gene is TRBV20-1, the J gene TRBJ2-1, with TRBD2 matching over 8 bases. The CDR3 is 14 residues long. Germline CDR1 and CDR2: DFQATT and SNEGSKA (reference sequence). Germline trimming cut 5 bases from V and 1 base from J; bases unmatched to any gene: 4. CDR3 sequence: CSAPGGISYNEQFF. The DNA of the CDR3 is TGCAGTGCTCCGGGGGGGATTTCCTACAATGAGCAGTTCTTC.

This clonotype was counted many times. The V call is TRBV15, the J call TRBJ2-1; D unclear. CDR3 length equals 13 residues. The germline V and J ends were trimmed by 5 bases and 10 bases, with 15 bases remaining between them. In germline, CDR1 is LNHNV, CDR2 YYDKDF (reference sequence). The CDR3 DNA follows: TGTGCCACCAGCGGATCTCCAGGAGAAGAGCAGTTCTTC. Amino acid sequence: CATSGSPGEEQFF.

At least ten counts were recorded for this clonotype. The chain combines TRBV7-9 with TRBJ1-1, with D maybe TRBD1 (6 bases). V dropped 6 bases and J dropped 4 bases, with 12 bases sitting between them. The germline V gene encodes CDR1 SEHNR and CDR2 FQNEAQ (reference sequence). CDR3 length: 13 amino acids. CDR3 amino acids: CASREGGLTEAFF. CDR3 nucleotides: TGTGCCAGCAGGGAGGGGGGGCTCACTGAAGCTTTCTTT.

There are many counts of this clonotype. This chain joins TRBV9 and TRBJ2-1, with 11 bases identical to TRBD2. This CDR3 is built from 15 residues. From germline, CDR1 is SGDLS and CDR2 YYNGEE. J gave up 6 bases and V 4 bases, and 6 bases lay outside the gene matches. The CDR3 DNA reads as TGTGCCAGCAGCATCACTAGCGGGGGAGGCAATGAGCAGTTCTTC. It codes for CASSITSGGGNEQFF.

In this sample, this clonotype turned up many times. The CDR3 spells CAISDPGGGNEQFF. The DNA for the CDR3 is TGTGCCATCAGTGACCCCGGGGGGGGAAATGAGCAGTTCTTC. The chain combines TRBV10-3 with TRBJ2-1; the match to TRBD2 covers 8 bases. Per the germline V gene, CDR1 is ENHRY and CDR2 is SYGVKD. This CDR3 region has 14 residues. Unmatched junction bases numbered 5, after V lost 3 bases and J lost 7 bases.

In regard to this clonotype: The conserved final phenylalanine or tryptophan is absent from the CDR3, which likely points to a read error. This chain links TRBV7-9 with TRBJ2-4, with D perhaps TRBD1 or TRBD2 (5 bases each). The CDR3 runs 16 residues. Germline V gene sequence: CDR1 SEHNR, CDR2 FQNEAQ (reference sequence). The V end lost 5 bases, the J end lost 0 bases, and 14 bases lay between the germline ends. The CDR3 coding sequence is TGTGCCAGCAGCCTGGGACGGCCTTTAGCCAAAAACATTCAGTACAAC. Its translation is CASSLGRPLAKNIQYN.

This clonotype was seen repeatedly, ten times or more. The genes are TRBV10-3 and TRBJ1-1; unclear D gene. This CDR3 is 14 amino acids long. Trimming took 6 bases from V and 4 from J, leaving 15 bases between them. Germline CDR1 ENHRY, CDR2 SYGVKD. CDR3 region: CAIRGSGSGTEAFF. The CDR3 DNA follows: TGTGCCATCAGAGGCTCAGGTTCGGGCACTGAAGCTTTCTTT.